Listed here is a single TCR beta chain. The sample comes from a study of blood T cell repertoires in COVID-19. Study in general: The United States, Italy and Spain provided the acute and convalescent COVID-19 samples.

Profiling relied on immunoSEQ multiplex PCR, and the TCRdb table lists in-frame clones only, not all of them. The sample includes roughly 280,000 clones, nearly 90% of them seen just once. Those enrolled, adults aged roughly 18 to 89 years, came from fewer than 25 US areas. Donors were grouped by their self-reported clinical history. The sample was PBMCs or T cells enriched from blood (not recorded which). This TCR was recovered from a woman aged 60-70 years who had recovered from COVID-19.

CDR3 nucleotides: TGCGCCAGCAGCCCGCTCAGGGCCTCCTACGAGCAGTACTTC. Residues: CASSPLRASYEQYF. The rearrangement links TRBV4-1 to TRBJ2-7; tentative D call: TRBD1 (5 bases). The CDR3 totals 14 residues. Trimming left V 4 bases short and J 0 bases short, with 10 bases between. CDR1 and CDR2 (germline): MGHRA, YSYEKL.